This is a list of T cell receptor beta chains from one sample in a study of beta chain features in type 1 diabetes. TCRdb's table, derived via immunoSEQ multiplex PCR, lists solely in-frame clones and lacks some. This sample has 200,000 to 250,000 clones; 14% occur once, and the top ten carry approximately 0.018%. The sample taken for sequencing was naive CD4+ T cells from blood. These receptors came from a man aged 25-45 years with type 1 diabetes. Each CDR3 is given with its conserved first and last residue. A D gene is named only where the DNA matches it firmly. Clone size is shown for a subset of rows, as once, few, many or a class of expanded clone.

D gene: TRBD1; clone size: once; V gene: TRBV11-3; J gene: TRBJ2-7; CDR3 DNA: TGTGCCAGCAGCCCCCAGGACAGGGTCTCCTACGAGCAGTACTTC; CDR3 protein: CASSPQDRVSYEQYF
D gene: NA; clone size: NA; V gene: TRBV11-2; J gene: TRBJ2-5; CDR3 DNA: TGTGCCAGCAGCTTAGCTGCCAGTACCCAAGAGACCCAGTACTTC; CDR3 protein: CASSLAASTQETQYF
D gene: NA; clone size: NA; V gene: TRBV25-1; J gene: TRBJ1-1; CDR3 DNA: TGTGCCAGCAGTACAACTCAGGCGCCGAGAGATGAAGCTTTCTTT; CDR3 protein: CASSTTQAPRDEAFF
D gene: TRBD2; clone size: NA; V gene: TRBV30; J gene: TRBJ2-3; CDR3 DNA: TGTGCCTGGAGTGTAGGGCTAGCGGGAGGGACAGATACGCAGTATTTT; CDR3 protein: CAWSVGLAGGTDTQYF
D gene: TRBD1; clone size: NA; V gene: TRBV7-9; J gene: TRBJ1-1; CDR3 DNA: TGTGCCAGCAGCTTAGCGACAGGGGGGAACACTGAAGCTTTCTTT; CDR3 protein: CASSLATGGNTEAFF
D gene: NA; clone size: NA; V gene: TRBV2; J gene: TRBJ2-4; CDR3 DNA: TGTGCCAGCAGTGAGCAGGACCTAGCCAAAAACACTCAGTACTTC; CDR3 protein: CASSEQDLAKNTQYF
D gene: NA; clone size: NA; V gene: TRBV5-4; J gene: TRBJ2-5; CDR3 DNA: TGTGCCAGCAGCCTACAAGAGACCCAGTACTTC; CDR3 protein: CASSLQETQYF
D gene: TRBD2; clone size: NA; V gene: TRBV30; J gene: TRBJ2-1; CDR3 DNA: TGTGCCCGTCTCTCCATGCGGGAGGGATCCTACAATGAGCAGTTCTTC; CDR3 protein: CARLSMREGSYNEQFF
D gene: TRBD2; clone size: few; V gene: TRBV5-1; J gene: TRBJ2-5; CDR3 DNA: TGCGCCAGCAGCTTGGAGCGGGGGGCGGAAGAGACCCAGTACTTC; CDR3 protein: CASSLERGAEETQYF
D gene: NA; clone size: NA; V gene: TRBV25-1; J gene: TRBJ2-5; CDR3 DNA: TGTGCCAGCAGCGCCGCAGGTCAGGGGTCCCAAGAGACCCAGTACTTC; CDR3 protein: CASSAAGQGSQETQYF
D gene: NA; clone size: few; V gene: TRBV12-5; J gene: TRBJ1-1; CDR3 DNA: TGTGCTAGTGGCCCCTCATCGCCGGGAACTGAAGCTTTCTTT; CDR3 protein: CASGPSSPGTEAFF
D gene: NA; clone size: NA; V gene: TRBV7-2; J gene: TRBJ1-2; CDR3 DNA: TGTGCCAGCAGCCCAAGTGGCAGGGAGGCTGGCTACACCTTC; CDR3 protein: CASSPSGREAGYTF
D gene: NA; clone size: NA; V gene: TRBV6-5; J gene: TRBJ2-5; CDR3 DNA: TGTGCCAGCGGGAGGGGGGGCGCCGAAGAGACCCAGTACTTC; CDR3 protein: CASGRGGAEETQYF
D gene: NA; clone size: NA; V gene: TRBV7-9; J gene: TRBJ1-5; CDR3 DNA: TGTGCCAGCACGACGGGTAATCAGCCCCAGCATTTT; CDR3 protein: CASTTGNQPQHF
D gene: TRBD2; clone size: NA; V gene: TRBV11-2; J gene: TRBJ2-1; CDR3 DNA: TGTGCCAGCAGTACTATAGCGGGGGGACACAATGAGCAGTTCTTC; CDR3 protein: CASSTIAGGHNEQFF
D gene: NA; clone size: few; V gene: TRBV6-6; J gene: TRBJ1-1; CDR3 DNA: TGTGCCAGCAGCCCCCCGAAGGGGTTTGGCACTGAAGCTTTCTTT; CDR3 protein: CASSPPKGFGTEAFF
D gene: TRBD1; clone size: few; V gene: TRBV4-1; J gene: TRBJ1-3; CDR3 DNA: TGCGCCAGCAGCCAAGGGCCGGGACAGGGGGGCAGAATCGACTTCTCTGGAAACACCATATATTTT; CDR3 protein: CASSQGPGQGGRIDFSGNTIYF
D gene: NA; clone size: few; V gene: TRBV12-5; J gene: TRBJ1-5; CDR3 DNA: TGTGCTAGTGTAGAGGGAAAGAGCAATCAGCCCCAGCATTTT; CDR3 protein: CASVEGKSNQPQHF
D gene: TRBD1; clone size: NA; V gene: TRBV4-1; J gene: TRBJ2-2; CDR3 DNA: TGCGCCAGCAGCCACGGATTCCCGGGACAGTCGAGAACCGGGGAGCTGTTTTTT; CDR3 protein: CASSHGFPGQSRTGELFF
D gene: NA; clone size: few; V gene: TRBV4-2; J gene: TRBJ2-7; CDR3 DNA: TGTGCCAGCAGCCAAGAAACTGTAGGGGGTCCTTCCTACGAGCAGTACTTC; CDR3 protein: CASSQETVGGPSYEQYF
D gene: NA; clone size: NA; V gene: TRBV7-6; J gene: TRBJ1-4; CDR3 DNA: TGTGCCAGCAGCCAACAGGGTAGGGTACGGGAAAAACTGTTTTTT; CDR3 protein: CASSQQGRVREKLFF
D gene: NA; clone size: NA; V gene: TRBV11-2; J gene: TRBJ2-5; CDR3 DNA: TGTGCCAGCAGCTTAGGTAGAGAGACCCAGTACTTC; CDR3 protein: CASSLGRETQYF
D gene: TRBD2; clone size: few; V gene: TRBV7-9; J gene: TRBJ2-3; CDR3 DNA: TGTGCCAGCAGCTTAGTCCCTAAACCGGGACTAGCGGGCTTTACGCAGTATTTT; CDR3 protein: CASSLVPKPGLAGFTQYF
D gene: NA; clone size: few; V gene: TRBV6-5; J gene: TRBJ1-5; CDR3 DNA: TGTGCCAGCAGTTACAGCTATACAGCCGGAAATCAGCCCCAGCATTTT; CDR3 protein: CASSYSYTAGNQPQHF
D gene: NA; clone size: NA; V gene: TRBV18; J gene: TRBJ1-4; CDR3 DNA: TGTGCCAGCTCACCGGCTCAGGCCACTGAAAAACTGTTTTTT; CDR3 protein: CASSPAQATEKLFF
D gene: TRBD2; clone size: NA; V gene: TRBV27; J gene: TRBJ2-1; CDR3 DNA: TGTGCCAGCAGTTTGGGACTAGCGGGGGAACCCTACAATGAGCAGTTCTTC; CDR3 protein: CASSLGLAGEPYNEQFF
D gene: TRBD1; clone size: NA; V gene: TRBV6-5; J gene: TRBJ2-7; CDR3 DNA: TGTGCCAGCAGTCCACCGGGACAGGGGACTGGCGAGCAGTACTTC; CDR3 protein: CASSPPGQGTGEQYF
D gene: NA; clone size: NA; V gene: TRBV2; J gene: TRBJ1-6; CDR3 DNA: TGTGCCAGCAGTGTAGAGATTTCACCCCTCCACTTT; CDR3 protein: CASSVEISPLHF
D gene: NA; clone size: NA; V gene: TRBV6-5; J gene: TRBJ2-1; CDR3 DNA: TGTGCCAGCAGTATCACAGTTTCCTACAATGAGCAGTTCTTC; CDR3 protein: CASSITVSYNEQFF
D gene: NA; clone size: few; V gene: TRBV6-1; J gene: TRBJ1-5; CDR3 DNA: TGTGCCAGCACCTTGAGAGGACCCCAGCATTTT; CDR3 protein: CASTLRGPQHF
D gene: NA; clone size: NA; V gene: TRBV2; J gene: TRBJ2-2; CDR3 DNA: TGTGCCAGCAGACACAGGGAGCCGACCACCGGGGAGCTGTTTTTT; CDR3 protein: CASRHREPTTGELFF
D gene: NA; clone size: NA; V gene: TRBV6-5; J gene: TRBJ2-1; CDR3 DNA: TGTGCCAGCAGTGGGACACCCAGCTCCTACAATGAGCAGTTCTTC; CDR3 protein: CASSGTPSSYNEQFF
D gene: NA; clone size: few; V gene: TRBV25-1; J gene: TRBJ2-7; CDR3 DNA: TGTGCCAGCAGTACTATAACAGGGATGAATTCCTACGAGCAGTACTTC; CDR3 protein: CASSTITGMNSYEQYF
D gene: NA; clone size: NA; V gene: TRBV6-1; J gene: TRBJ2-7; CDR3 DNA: TGTGCCAGCAGTGAAGAAGGGGCCTACGAGCAGTACTTC; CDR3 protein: CASSEEGAYEQYF
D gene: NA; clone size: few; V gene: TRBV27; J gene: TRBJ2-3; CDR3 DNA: TGTGCCAGCAGTCTTGGTTTATCTCGAGGAGAAACAGATACGCAGTATTTT; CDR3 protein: CASSLGLSRGETDTQYF
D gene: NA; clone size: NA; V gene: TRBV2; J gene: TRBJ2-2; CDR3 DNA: TGTGCCAGCAGTGAAACAGGACATGGACGCGGGGAGCTGTTTTTT; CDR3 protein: CASSETGHGRGELFF
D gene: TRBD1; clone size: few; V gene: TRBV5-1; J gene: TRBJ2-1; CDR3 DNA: TGCGCCAGCAGCCAAGCCGGGACAGGCCCCTACAATGAGCAGTTCTTC; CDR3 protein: CASSQAGTGPYNEQFF
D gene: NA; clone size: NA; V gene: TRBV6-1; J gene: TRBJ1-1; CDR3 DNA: TGTGCCAGCAGTGAACGGGGGGTCAGAAAACTGGAAGCTTTCTTT; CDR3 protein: CASSERGVRKLEAFF
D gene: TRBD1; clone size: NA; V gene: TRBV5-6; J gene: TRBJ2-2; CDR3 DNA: TGTGCCAGCAGCAAGGGACAGCCCACCGGGGAGCTGTTTTTT; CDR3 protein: CASSKGQPTGELFF
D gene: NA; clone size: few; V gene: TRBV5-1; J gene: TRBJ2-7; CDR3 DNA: TGCGCCAGCAGCTTGGTGGAGATCAGCTCCTACGAGCAGTACTTC; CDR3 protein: CASSLVEISSYEQYF
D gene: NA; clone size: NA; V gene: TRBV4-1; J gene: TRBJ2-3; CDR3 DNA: TGCGCCAGCAGCCGCAGTTCCAGCGAGGGCACAGATACGCAGTATTTT; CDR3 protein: CASSRSSSEGTDTQYF
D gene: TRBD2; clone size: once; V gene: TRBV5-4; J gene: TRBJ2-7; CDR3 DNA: TGTGCCAGCAGCTCAGGACTAGTCGGCGAGCAGTACTTC; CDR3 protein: CASSSGLVGEQYF
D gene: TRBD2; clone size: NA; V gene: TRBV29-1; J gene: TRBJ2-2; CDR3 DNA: TGCAGCGTGGCTAGCGGGGCCTCGGGCACCGGGGAGCTGTTTTTT; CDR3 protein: CSVASGASGTGELFF
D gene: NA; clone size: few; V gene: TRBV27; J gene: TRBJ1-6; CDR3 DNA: TGTGCCAGCAGTTTACAGGGCTATAATTCACCCCTCCACTTT; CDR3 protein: CASSLQGYNSPLHF
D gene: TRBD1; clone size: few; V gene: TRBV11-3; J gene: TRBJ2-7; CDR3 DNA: TGTGCCAGCTCCCGTCCGGACAGGATTACCTACGAGCAGTACTTC; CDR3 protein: CASSRPDRITYEQYF
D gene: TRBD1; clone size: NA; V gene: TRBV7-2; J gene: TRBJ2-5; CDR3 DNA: TGTGCCAGCAGCTCCCGGACAGGTCAAGAGACCCAGTACTTC; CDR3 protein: CASSSRTGQETQYF
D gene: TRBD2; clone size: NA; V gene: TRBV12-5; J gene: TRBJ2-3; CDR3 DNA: TGTGCTAGTGCCATAGCGGGAGTGGCAGATACGCAGTATTTT; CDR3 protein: CASAIAGVADTQYF
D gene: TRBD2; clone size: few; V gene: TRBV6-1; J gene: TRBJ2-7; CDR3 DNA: TGTGCCAGCACCCTAAGGAGCGGGACCGCCTACGAGCAGTACTTC; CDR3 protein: CASTLRSGTAYEQYF
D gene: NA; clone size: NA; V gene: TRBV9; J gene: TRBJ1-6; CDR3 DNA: TGTGCCAGCAGCGTAGGCAGAGGGGGTTCACCCCTCCACTTT; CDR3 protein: CASSVGRGGSPLHF
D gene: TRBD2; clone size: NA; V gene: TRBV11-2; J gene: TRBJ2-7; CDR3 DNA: TGTGCCAGCAGCTTAGTTCTAGCGGGAGCCGGCGAGCAGTACTTC; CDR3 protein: CASSLVLAGAGEQYF
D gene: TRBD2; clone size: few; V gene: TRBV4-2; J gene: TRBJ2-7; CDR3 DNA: TGTGCCAGCAGCCAAGGGGCTAGCGGGAGGGCGGGTGAGCAGTACTTC; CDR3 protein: CASSQGASGRAGEQYF